Shown below are 3 T cell receptor beta chains from a single sample sequenced in a study of beta chain features in type 1 diabetes. What was sequenced were expressed TCRB transcripts, since all of the isolated RNA had been reverse transcribed. This table comes from immunoSEQ multiplex PCR, and its TCRdb copy is limited to in-frame clones, with some not included. Of about 230,000 clones listed, 9.6% were seen once; the top ten hold approximately 0.03%. The sample consisted of naive CD4+ T cells from blood. All receptors derive from a woman under 30 in good health.

There are a few counts of this clone. The same CDR3 can be traced to other DNA sequences in this sample. The rearrangement links TRBV30 to TRBJ2-7, with 7 bases that match TRBD1. The trim removed 4 bases at V and 1 base at J, leaving 1 base unmatched. From germline, CDR1 is GTSNPN and CDR2 SVGIG (reference sequence). The CDR3 contains 12 residues. The CDR3 region is CAWNRGSYEQYF. Here the CDR3 DNA reads TGTGCCTGGAACAGGGGTTCCTACGAGCAGTACTTC.

In this sample, this clone turned up a few times. V gene TRBV28 combines with J gene TRBJ1-1, with 7 bases matching TRBD1. Germline CDR1 reads MDHEN; CDR2 reads SYDVKM. The CDR3 contains 14 residues. V lost 10 bases and J lost 0; bases outside the gene matches: 8. The CDR3 DNA is TGTGCCACCCTCCCGGGACAGATGAACACTGAAGCTTTCTTT. Its protein product is CATLPGQMNTEAFF. The entire variable domain, with the rest obtained from reference TRBV28 and TRBJ1-1, is as follows: DVKVTQSSRYLVKRTGEKVFLECVQDMDHENMFWYRQDPGLGLRLIYFSYDVKMKEKGDIPEGYSVSREKKERFSLILESASTNQTSMYLCATLPGQMNTEAFFGQGTRLTVV.

This clone has at least ten counts. This chain uses TRBV4-2 with TRBJ2-5, with D possibly matching TRBD2 (6 bases). Trimming removed 0 bases at V and 10 bases at J, with 15 bases between. CDR3 size: 14 residues. Germline-derived CDR1 and CDR2 are LGHNA and YNFKEQ. CDR3 in amino acids: CASSQDGGMGDQYF. The DNA for the CDR3 is TGTGCCAGCAGCCAAGATGGAGGGATGGGGGACCAGTACTTC.